This T cell receptor (beta chain) was identified in a study of cytomegalovirus exposure and HLA in healthy donors. At the level of the study: An analysis done earlier identified fewer than 140 million unique TCR beta sequences from 190 million or so T cells. General study results and limits: In a later analysis, TCR association rates varied by HLA locus: DRB1 most, HLA-C fewest.

In the case of this clone: Its antigen is undetermined.

In the PCR, 60 Vbeta and 13 Jbeta primers were used. Sequencing used immunoSEQ multiplex PCR; TCRdb keeps in-frame clones, though not all of them. The sample includes 150,000 to 180,000 clones, 65% to 80% of them seen just once. The CDR3 covers 15 residues. Per the germline V gene, CDR1 is SNHLY and CDR2 is FYNNEI. Deletions cut 0 bases from V and 5 bases from J, with 13 bases between. This chain links TRBV2 with TRBJ1-2, with D possibly matching TRBD1 (6 bases). This receptor was taken from a middle-aged woman in good health and CMV-seronegative. Sequenced input: PBMCs. CDR3 sequence: CASSEARTAIYGYTF. The DNA for the CDR3 is TGTGCCAGCAGTGAAGCGCGGACAGCCATATATGGCTACACCTTC.